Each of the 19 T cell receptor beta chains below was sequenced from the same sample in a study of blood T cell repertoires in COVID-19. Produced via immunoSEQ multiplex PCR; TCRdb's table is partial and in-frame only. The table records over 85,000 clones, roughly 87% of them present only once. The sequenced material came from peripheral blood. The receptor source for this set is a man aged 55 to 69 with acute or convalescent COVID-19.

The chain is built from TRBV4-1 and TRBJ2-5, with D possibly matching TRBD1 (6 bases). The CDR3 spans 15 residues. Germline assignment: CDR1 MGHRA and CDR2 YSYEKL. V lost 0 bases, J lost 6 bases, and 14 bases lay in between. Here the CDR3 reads CASSQDLDTGKTQYF. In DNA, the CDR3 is TGCGCCAGCAGCCAAGATTTGGACACAGGGAAGACCCAGTACTTC.

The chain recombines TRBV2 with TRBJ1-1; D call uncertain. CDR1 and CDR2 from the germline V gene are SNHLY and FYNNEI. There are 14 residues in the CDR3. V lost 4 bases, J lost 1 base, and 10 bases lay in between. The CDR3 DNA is TGTGCCAGCAGTGTATTGACGGGGAACACTGAAGCTTTCTTT. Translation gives CASSVLTGNTEAFF. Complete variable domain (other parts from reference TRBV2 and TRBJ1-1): EPEVTQTPSHQVTQMGQEVILRCVPISNHLYFYWYRQILGQKVEFLVSFYNNEISEKSEIFDDQFSVERPDGSNFTLKIRSTKLEDSAMYFCASSVLTGNTEAFFGQGTRLTVV.

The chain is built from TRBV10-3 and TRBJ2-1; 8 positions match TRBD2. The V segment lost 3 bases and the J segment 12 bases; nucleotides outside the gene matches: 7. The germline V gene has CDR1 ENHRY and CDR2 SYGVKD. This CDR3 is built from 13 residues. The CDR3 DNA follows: TGTGCCATCAGTGAAACTAGCGGAACGCGGCAGTTCTTC. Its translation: CAISETSGTRQFF.

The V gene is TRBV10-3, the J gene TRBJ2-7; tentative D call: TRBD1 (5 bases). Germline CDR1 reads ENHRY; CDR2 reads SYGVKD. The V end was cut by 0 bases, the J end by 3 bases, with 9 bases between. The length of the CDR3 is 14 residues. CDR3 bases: TGTGCCATCAGTGAGTCCTGGCAGGGCTACGAGCAGTACTTC. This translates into CAISESWQGYEQYF.

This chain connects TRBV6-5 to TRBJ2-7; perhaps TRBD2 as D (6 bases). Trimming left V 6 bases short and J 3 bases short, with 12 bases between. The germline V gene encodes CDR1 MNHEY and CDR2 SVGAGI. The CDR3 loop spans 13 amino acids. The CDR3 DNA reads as TGTGCCAGCAGAAGCGGACTAATCTACGAGCAGTACTTC. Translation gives CASRSGLIYEQYF.

The CDR3 loop reads CASSDRSYGYTF. CDR3 DNA sequence: TGTGCCAGCAGTGACCGGAGCTATGGCTACACCTTC. The chain uses TRBV6-1 and TRBJ1-2, with no clear D. CDR3 size: 12 residues. Trimming took 3 bases from V and 4 from J, leaving 6 bases between them. In germline, CDR1 is MNHNS, CDR2 SASEGT.

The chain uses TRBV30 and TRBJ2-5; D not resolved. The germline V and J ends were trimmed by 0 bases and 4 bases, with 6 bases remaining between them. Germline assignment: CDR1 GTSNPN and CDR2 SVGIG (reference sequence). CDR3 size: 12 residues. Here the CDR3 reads CAWSVHSETQYF. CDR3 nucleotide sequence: TGTGCCTGGAGTGTACATTCAGAGACCCAGTACTTC.

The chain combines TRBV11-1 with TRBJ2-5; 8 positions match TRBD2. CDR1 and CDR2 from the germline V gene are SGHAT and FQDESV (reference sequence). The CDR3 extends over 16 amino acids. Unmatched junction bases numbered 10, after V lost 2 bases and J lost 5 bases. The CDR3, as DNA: TGTGCCAGCAGCTTACGTCGGGGGGGCCTGTCGGAGACCCAGTACTTC. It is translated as CASSLRRGGLSETQYF.

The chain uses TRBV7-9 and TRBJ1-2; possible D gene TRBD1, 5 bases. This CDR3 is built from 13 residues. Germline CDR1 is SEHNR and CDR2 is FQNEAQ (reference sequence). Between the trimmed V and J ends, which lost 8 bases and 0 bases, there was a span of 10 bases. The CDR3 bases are TGTGCCAGCGGAGGGGAGGCTAACTATGGCTACACCTTC. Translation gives CASGGEANYGYTF.

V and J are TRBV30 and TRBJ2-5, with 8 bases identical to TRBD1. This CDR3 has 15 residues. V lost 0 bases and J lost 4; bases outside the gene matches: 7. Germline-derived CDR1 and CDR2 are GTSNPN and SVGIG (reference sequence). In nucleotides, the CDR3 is TGTGCCTGGAGTGTCACAGGGGGGAATCGAGAGACCCAGTACTTC. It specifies CAWSVTGGNRETQYF.

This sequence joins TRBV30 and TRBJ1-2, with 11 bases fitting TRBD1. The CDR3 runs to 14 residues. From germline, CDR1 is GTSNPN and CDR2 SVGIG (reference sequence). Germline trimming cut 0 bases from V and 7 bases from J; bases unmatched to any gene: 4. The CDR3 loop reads CAWSVRGTGGGYTF. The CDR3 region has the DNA TGTGCCTGGAGTGTACGTGGGACAGGGGGTGGCTACACCTTC.

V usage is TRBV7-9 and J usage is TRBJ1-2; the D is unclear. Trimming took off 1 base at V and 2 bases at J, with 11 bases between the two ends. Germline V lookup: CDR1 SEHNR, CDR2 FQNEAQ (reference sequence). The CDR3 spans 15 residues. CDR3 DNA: TGTGCCAGCAGCTTAGGTTCAGGATCGAACTATGGCTACACCTTC. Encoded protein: CASSLGSGSNYGYTF.

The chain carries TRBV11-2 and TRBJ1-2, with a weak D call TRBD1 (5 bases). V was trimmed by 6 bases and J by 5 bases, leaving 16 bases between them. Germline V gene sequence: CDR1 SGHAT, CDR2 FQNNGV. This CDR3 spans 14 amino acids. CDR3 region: CASSPERGTYGYTF. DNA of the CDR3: TGTGCCAGCAGTCCCGAGCGGGGGACTTATGGCTACACCTTC.

The CDR3 sequence is CASSEGQGTGETQYF. The CDR3 DNA reads TGTGCCAGCAGTGAGGGTCAGGGGACGGGAGAGACCCAGTACTTC. The rearrangement uses TRBV25-1 and TRBJ2-5, with a weak D call TRBD1 (6 bases). In germline, CDR1 is MGHDK, CDR2 SYGVNS. V lost 3 bases and J lost 4, with 15 bases in between. The CDR3 totals 15 residues.

The CDR3: CASSLERQGLTGELFF. CDR3 DNA sequence: TGCGCCAGCAGCTTGGAGAGACAGGGCTTAACCGGGGAGCTGTTTTTT. V is TRBV5-1 and J is TRBJ2-2; 7 nucleotides line up with TRBD1. V was pared by 0 bases and J by 5 bases, with 7 bases of the junction left unmatched. Germline assignment: CDR1 SGHRS and CDR2 YFSETQ. The CDR3 sequence is 16 residues long.

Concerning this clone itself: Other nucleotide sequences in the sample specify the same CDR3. For the CDR3, the DNA is TGTGCCAGTTTAGCGGGCCTCAATGAGCAGTTCTTC. This sequence encodes CASLAGLNEQFF. The genes are TRBV5-8 and TRBJ2-1; TRBD2 agrees at 7 bases. The V and J ends lost 8 bases and 6 bases, in that order; junction bases with no gene match: 5. The CDR3 is 12 residues long. Germline lookup yields CDR1 SGHTS and CDR2 YDEGEE.

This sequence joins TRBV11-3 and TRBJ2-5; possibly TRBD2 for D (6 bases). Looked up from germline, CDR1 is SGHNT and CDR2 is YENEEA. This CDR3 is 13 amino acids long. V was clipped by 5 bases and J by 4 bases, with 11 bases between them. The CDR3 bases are TGTGCCAGCAGCAAGGAGGGAGGAGAGACCCAGTACTTC. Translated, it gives CASSKEGGETQYF. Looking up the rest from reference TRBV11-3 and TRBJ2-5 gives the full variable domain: EAGVVQSPRYKIIEKKQPVAFWCNPISGHNTLYWYLQNLGQGPELLIRYENEEAVDDSQLPKDRFSAERLKGVDSTLKIQPAELGDSAVYLCASSKEGGETQYFGPGTRLLVL.

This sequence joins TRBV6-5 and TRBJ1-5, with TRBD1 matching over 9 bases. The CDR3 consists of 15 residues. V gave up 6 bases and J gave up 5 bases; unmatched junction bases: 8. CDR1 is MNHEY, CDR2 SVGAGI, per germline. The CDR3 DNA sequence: TGTGCCAGCAGGCCCGACAGGGGGAGTTATCAGCCCCAGCATTTT. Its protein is CASRPDRGSYQPQHF.

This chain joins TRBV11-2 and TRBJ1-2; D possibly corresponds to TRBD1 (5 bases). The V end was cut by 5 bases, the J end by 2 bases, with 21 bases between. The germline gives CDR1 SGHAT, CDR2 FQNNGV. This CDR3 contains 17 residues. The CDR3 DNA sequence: TGTGCCAGCAGCCCTCACCCTACAGGCCACCCAAACTATGGCTACACCTTC. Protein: CASSPHPTGHPNYGYTF. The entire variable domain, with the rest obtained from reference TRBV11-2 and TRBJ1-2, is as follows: EAGVAQSPRYKIIEKRQSVAFWCNPISGHATLYWYQQILGQGPKLLIQFQNNGVVDDSQLPKDRFSAERLKGVDSTLKIQPAKLEDSAVYLCASSPHPTGHPNYGYTFGSGTRLTVV.